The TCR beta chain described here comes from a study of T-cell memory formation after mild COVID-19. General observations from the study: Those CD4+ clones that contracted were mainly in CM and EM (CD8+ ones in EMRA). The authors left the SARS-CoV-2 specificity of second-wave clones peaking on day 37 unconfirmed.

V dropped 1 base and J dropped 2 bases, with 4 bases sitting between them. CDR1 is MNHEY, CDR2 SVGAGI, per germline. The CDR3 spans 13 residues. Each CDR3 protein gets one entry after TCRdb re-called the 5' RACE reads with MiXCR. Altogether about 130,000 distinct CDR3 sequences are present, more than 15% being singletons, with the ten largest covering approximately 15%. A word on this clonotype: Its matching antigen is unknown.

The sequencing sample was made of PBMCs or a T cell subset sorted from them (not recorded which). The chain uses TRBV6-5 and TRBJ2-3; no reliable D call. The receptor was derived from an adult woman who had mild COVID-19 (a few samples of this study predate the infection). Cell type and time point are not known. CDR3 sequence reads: CASSYWSTDTQYF. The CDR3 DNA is TGTGCCAGCAGTTACTGGTCCACAGATACGCAGTATTTT.